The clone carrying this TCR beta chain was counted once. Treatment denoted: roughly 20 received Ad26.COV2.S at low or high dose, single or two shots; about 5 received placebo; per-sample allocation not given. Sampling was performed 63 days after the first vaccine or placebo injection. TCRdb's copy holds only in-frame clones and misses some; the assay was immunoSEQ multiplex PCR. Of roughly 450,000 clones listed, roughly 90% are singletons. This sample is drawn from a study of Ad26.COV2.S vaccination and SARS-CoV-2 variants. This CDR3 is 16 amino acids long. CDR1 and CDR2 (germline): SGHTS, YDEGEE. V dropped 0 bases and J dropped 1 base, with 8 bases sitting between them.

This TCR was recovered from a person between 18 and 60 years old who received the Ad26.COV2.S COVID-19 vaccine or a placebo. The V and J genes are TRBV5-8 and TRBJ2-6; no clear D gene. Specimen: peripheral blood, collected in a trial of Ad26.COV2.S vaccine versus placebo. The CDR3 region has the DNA TGTGCCAGCAGCTTGGCATTGGTATCTGGGGCCAACGTCCTGACTTTC. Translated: CASSLALVSGANVLTF.